These 20 T cell receptor beta chains came from one sample sequenced in a study of CXCR3-negative and CXCR3-positive naive CD8 T cells. All TRB cDNA libraries came from 5' RACE performed with UMI labels. TCRdb reprocessed the 5' RACE reads and stores each CDR3 protein as one record, lacking DNA. The sample's table shows some 150,000 distinct CDR3 sequences. No cognate antigen is known for these TCRs. Notes on the study in general: Relative to CXCR3-negative naive cells, CXCR3-positive naive cells had more hydrophobic TRB CDR3s.

The material sequenced was naive CXCR3+ CD8+ T cells from blood. Subset defined: CD45RO-CCR7+CD27+CD95- naive CD8+ T cells expressing CXCR3 (TNR3+). Every receptor here comes from a human donor in good health. Some clones in this sample may be carry-over from other donors' samples.

The chain joins TRBV19 to TRBJ1-5; TCRdb proposes TRBD1, but this gene call is untestable without DNA. The germline V gene encodes CDR1 LNHDA and CDR2 SQIVND (reference sequence). The CDR3 has 17 residues. Here the CDR3 reads CASTLSPDIYSNQPQHF.

The V gene is TRBV29-1, the J gene TRBJ1-2. From germline, CDR1 is SQVTM and CDR2 ANQGSEA. The CDR3 is 12 amino acids. The CDR3 region is CSVDEKGSGYTF.

This chain joins TRBV29-1 and TRBJ2-1; TCRdb returns TRBD2, unconfirmable since there is no DNA. CDR3 length: 14 amino acids. From germline, CDR1 is SQVTM and CDR2 ANQGSEA. CDR3 in amino acids: CSVESGISYDEQFF.

The V gene is TRBV12-5, the J gene TRBJ1-2. This CDR3 region has 15 residues. CDR1 is LGHNT and CDR2 is FRNRAP in the germline V gene. The CDR3 is CASGLSLAANYGYTF.

The chain is built from TRBV29-1 and TRBJ1-4. Per germline, CDR1 SQVTM and CDR2 ANQGSEA. This CDR3 comprises 13 residues. CDR3 region: CSVGDLGNEKLFF.

V usage is TRBV15 and J usage is TRBJ2-2. The CDR3 is 13 residues long. Looked up from germline, CDR1 is LNHNV and CDR2 is YYDKDF (reference sequence). CDR3 region: CATSRDEWGELFF.

The chain joins TRBV15 to TRBJ2-5; TCRdb's D gene call, TRBD1, goes unchecked for lack of DNA. Per germline, CDR1 LNHNV and CDR2 YYDKDF (reference sequence). The CDR3 runs to 15 residues. This chain's CDR3 is CATSRGGGLQETQYF.

The V and J genes are TRBV19 and TRBJ2-1; TCRdb's D gene call, TRBD2, goes unchecked for lack of DNA. Germline assignment: CDR1 LNHDA and CDR2 SQIVND (reference sequence). The CDR3 consists of 14 residues. Here the CDR3 reads CASSISGSHNEQFF. The complete variable domain, with remaining parts taken from reference TRBV19 and TRBJ2-1, reads DGGITQSPKYLFRKEGQNVTLSCEQNLNHDAMYWYRQDPGQGLRLIYYSQIVNDFQKGDIAEGYSVSREKKESFPLTVTSAQKNPTAFYLCASSISGSHNEQFFGPGTRLTVL.

This chain uses TRBV29-1 with TRBJ2-5. CDR1 SQVTM and CDR2 ANQGSEA come from the germline V gene. The CDR3 length is 13 residues. The CDR3 region is CSVVLGFPETEYF.

The gene calls are TRBV10-3 and TRBJ2-7; TCRdb gives TRBD2 as the D gene, but with no DNA this cannot be confirmed. The CDR3 covers 15 residues. Germline CDR1 is ENHRY and CDR2 is SYGVKD. The CDR3 reads CATDIAGGPMNEQYF.

This sequence joins TRBV27 and TRBJ2-7; no DNA is available, so the TRBD1 call from TCRdb remains unchecked. The germline CDR1 and CDR2 sequences are MNHEY and SMNVEV (reference sequence). This CDR3 has 15 amino acids. The CDR3 loop is CASSLSGTGAYEQYF.

The chain recombines TRBV28 with TRBJ1-5; TCRdb returns TRBD1, unconfirmable since there is no DNA. The CDR3 contains 16 residues. The germline gives CDR1 MDHEN, CDR2 SYDVKM. The CDR3 sequence is CASSQRQGYSNQPQHF. Full variable domain (missing parts from reference TRBV28 and TRBJ1-5): DVKVTQSSRYLVKRTGEKVFLECVQDMDHENMFWYRQDPGLGLRLIYFSYDVKMKEKGDIPEGYSVSREKKERFSLILESASTNQTSMYLCASSQRQGYSNQPQHFGDGTRLSIL.

The chain employs TRBV4-3 and TRBJ2-7. This CDR3 spans 13 amino acids. Germline values: CDR1 LGHNA, CDR2 YSLEER. This CDR3 reads CASSQGSGYEQYF.

The V call is TRBV11-2, the J call TRBJ1-6; TCRdb returns TRBD1, unconfirmable since there is no DNA. CDR3 length: 13 residues. The V gene's germline CDR1 is SGHAT and CDR2 FQNNGV. The CDR3 is CASSLEGVSPLHF.

The V gene is TRBV19, the J gene TRBJ2-3; TCRdb reports TRBD1, a call that lacks DNA to check it against. The CDR3 sequence is 14 residues long. Germline V gives CDR1 LNHDA, CDR2 SQIVND (reference sequence). CDR3 sequence reads: CASSAQGQADTQYF.

The V call is TRBV6-2 or TRBV6-3, the J call TRBJ2-1. The germline CDR1 and CDR2 sequences are MNHEY and SVGEGT. CDR3 size: 12 residues. The CDR3: CASSGIYNEQFF.

The rearrangement links TRBV15 to TRBJ1-5. CDR3 length: 16 residues. CDR1 is LNHNV and CDR2 is YYDKDF in the germline V gene (reference sequence). The CDR3 spells CATSRDRVNSNQPQHF.

The V and J genes are TRBV20-1 and TRBJ2-7; TCRdb's assignment of TRBD2 cannot be checked, as there is no DNA. Germline V lookup: CDR1 DFQATT, CDR2 SNEGSKA (reference sequence). This CDR3 is 16 amino acids long. CDR3 in amino acids: CSASPGLAGGYNEQYF.

The CDR3 loop is CASSEGGDDYEQYF. This chain uses TRBV2 with TRBJ2-7. CDR1 and CDR2 from the germline V gene are SNHLY and FYNNEI. The CDR3 loop spans 14 amino acids.

The chain carries TRBV12-3 or TRBV12-4 and TRBJ2-2; without DNA, the TCRdb call of TRBD1 cannot be checked. This CDR3 comprises 14 residues. CDR3 region: CASSPLSRIEELFF.